Shown below are 25 T cell receptor beta chains from a single sample sequenced in a study of cytomegalovirus exposure and HLA in healthy donors. Primers for the PCR totalled 60 Vbeta and 13 Jbeta. Some clones are missing from TCRdb's copy, which holds only in-frame ones; the method was immunoSEQ multiplex PCR. This sample has tens of thousands of clones, with 75% to 85% found just once. Sequences were obtained from PBMCs. The receptors here all came from a middle-aged man in good health and CMV-seropositive.

V gene TRBV7-9 combines with J gene TRBJ1-2, with D possibly being TRBD1 (5 bases). The CDR3 extends over 14 amino acids. CDR1 and CDR2 from the germline V gene are SEHNR and FQNEAQ (reference sequence). The V and J ends lost 1 base and 8 bases respectively, with 14 bases between them. Here the CDR3 reads CASSLGQGTYGYTF. The CDR3 DNA follows: TGTGCCAGCAGCTTAGGCCAGGGTACGTACGGCTACACCTTC.

V gene TRBV5-6 combines with J gene TRBJ2-2, with D tentatively TRBD1 (5 bases). The CDR3 contains 18 residues. Between the trimmed V and J ends, which lost 0 bases and 2 bases, there was a span of 17 bases. The germline gives CDR1 SGHDT, CDR2 YYEEEE. The CDR3 loop reads CASSLVGRAILNTGELFF. The CDR3 DNA sequence: TGTGCCAGCAGCTTGGTGGGCAGGGCGATTTTAAACACCGGGGAGCTGTTTTTT.

As for this clone: The sample contains more than one DNA sequence encoding this CDR3. J is TRBJ1-6 and V is TRBV11-2, with TRBD1 identical over 7 bases. The CDR3 length is 17 residues. Looked up from germline, CDR1 is SGHAT and CDR2 is FQNNGV. V lost 4 bases and J lost 5; bases outside the gene matches: 11. CDR3 sequence: CASSSITGDSHNSPLHF. The CDR3 nucleotides are TGTGCCAGCAGCTCAATCACAGGGGACTCTCATAATTCACCCCTCCACTTT.

J is TRBJ2-2 and V is TRBV13; D gene ambiguous. From germline, CDR1 is PRHDT and CDR2 FYEKMQ (reference sequence). The V and J ends lost 5 bases and 7 bases respectively, with 11 bases between them. CDR3 length: 13 amino acids. Here the CDR3 DNA reads TGTGCCAGCAGCCCCCAAGCGAGCGGGGAGCTGTTTTTT. Its translation: CASSPQASGELFF.

The chain employs TRBV6-5 and TRBJ2-5, with D possibly TRBD2 on 6 matching bases. Trimming stripped 5 bases from V and 8 bases from J, with 15 bases between. The CDR3 length is 13 residues. Germline V gene lookup returns CDR1 MNHEY and CDR2 SVGAGI. CDR3 sequence: CASSASDTVTQYF. The DNA of the CDR3 is TGTGCCAGCAGTGCTAGCGACACAGTAACCCAGTACTTC.

This clone has just a few counts. V usage is TRBV5-1 and J usage is TRBJ2-3, with TRBD2 identical over 10 bases. The CDR3 extends over 17 amino acids. Germline V gene sequence: CDR1 SGHRS, CDR2 YFSETQ. Trimming cost V 5 bases and J 5 bases; bases outside gene matches: 14. CDR3 DNA: TGCGCCAGCAGGCAGGAGGCCTGGACTAGCGGAGGAGATACGCAGTATTTT. This codes for CASRQEAWTSGGDTQYF.

This clone was detected only a few times. The chain carries TRBV7-8 and TRBJ2-7; tentative D call: TRBD2 (5 bases). CDR3 length: 13 amino acids. Deletions cut 4 bases from V and 1 base from J, with 8 bases between. Germline assignment: CDR1 SGHVS and CDR2 FQNEAQ. CDR3 nucleotides: TGTGCCAGCAGCTCCCGACTATCCTACGAGCAGTACTTC. This encodes CASSSRLSYEQYF. The whole variable domain, remainder taken from reference TRBV7-8 and TRBJ2-7, is GAGVSQSPRYKVAKRGQDVALRCDPISGHVSLFWYQQALGQGPEFLTYFQNEAQLDKSGLPSDRFFAERPEGSVSTLKIQRTQQEDSAVYLCASSSRLSYEQYFGPGTRLTVT.

This clone appeared a single time. The junction departs from the called germline gene at one end, perhaps through a read error. The sample has other DNA sequences that encode this CDR3 too. V is TRBV28 and J is TRBJ1-6, with a possible D match to TRBD1 (5 bases). This CDR3 region has 16 residues. The germline V gene has CDR1 MDHEN and CDR2 SYDVKM. CDR3 protein: CASSPAGGTYNSPLHF. The CDR3 DNA reads TGTGCCAGCAGTCCTGCCGGGGGGACCTATAATTCCCCCCTCCACTTT.

This clone showed up just once. The rearrangement joins TRBV28 to TRBJ1-5, with 10 bases aligning to TRBD1. The V segment lost 5 bases and the J segment 6 bases; nucleotides outside the gene matches: 4. There are 14 residues in the CDR3. The germline gives CDR1 MDHEN, CDR2 SYDVKM. CDR3 DNA: TGTGCCAGCAGTGAGGGACAGGGGTTTCAGCCCCAGCATTTT. Its protein product is CASSEGQGFQPQHF.

This chain joins TRBV2 and TRBJ1-2; 7 nucleotides line up with TRBD1. Trimming took 5 bases from V and 5 from J; bases not matched to a gene: 5. Germline lookup yields CDR1 SNHLY and CDR2 FYNNEI. The CDR3 runs to 13 residues. The DNA for the CDR3 is TGTGCCAGCAGTCGGGACAGTCAATATGGCTACACCTTC. This codes for CASSRDSQYGYTF.

The chain uses TRBV4-3 and TRBJ2-7; 9 bases match TRBD2. Germline V CDR1 and CDR2: LGHNA, YSLEER. The CDR3 has 15 amino acids. V lost 1 base to trimming and J lost 5 bases; unmatched junction nucleotides: 6. The CDR3 sequence is CASSQGSGGPHEQYF. The CDR3 nucleotides are TGCGCCAGCAGCCAAGGAAGCGGGGGGCCTCACGAGCAGTACTTC.

This clone was found many times. The genes are TRBV7-9 and TRBJ2-1; 13 bases align to TRBD2. The V and J ends lost 4 bases and 6 bases, in that order; junction bases with no gene match: 12. This CDR3 spans 18 amino acids. The germline CDR1 and CDR2 sequences are SEHNR and FQNEAQ (reference sequence). This CDR3 is CASSSTSGRPGFANEQFF. DNA of the CDR3: TGTGCCAGCAGCTCGACTAGCGGGAGGCCAGGCTTTGCCAATGAGCAGTTCTTC.

V gene TRBV7-2 combines with J gene TRBJ1-5; 9 nucleotides line up with TRBD1. V shed 6 bases, J shed 0 bases, and the junction held 12 bases outside the gene matches. The CDR3 spans 18 residues. Per germline, CDR1 SGHTA and CDR2 FQGNSA. The CDR3 loop is CASSSRPDRGYSNQPQHF. The DNA of the CDR3 is TGTGCCAGCAGTTCTCGCCCGGACAGGGGATATAGCAATCAGCCCCAGCATTTT.

The genes are TRBV6-1 and TRBJ1-1, with 8 bases lining up with TRBD1. Per germline, CDR1 MNHNS and CDR2 SASEGT. V was pared by 6 bases and J by 1 base, with 4 bases of the junction left unmatched. This CDR3 contains 14 residues. DNA for the CDR3: TGTGCCAGCAGGATACAGGGGGAGAACACTGAAGCTTTCTTT. It specifies CASRIQGENTEAFF.

In the case of this clone: At one end the junction does not follow the germline gene, possibly because of a read error. The rearrangement joins TRBV5-1 to TRBJ1-1; D is possibly TRBD1 (5 bases). Germline V gene sequence: CDR1 SGHRS, CDR2 YFSETQ. This CDR3 comprises 13 residues. CDR3 DNA: TGCGCCAGCACCCCTTTTGGACACACTGAGGCTTTCTTT. Translated, it gives CASTPFGHTEAFF. Based on the CDR3 plus reference TRBV5-1 and TRBJ1-1, the full variable domain is KAGVTQTPRYLIKTRGQQVTLSCSPISGHRSVSWYQQTPGQGLQFLFEYFSETQRNKGNFPGRFSGRQFSNSRSEMNVSTLELGDSALYLCASTPFGHTEAFFGQGTRLTVV.

The gene calls are TRBV6-9 and TRBJ1-5, with D possibly TRBD1 on 6 matching bases. V was shortened by 4 bases and J by 5 bases, with 15 bases between the two germline ends. CDR1 and CDR2 from the germline V gene are MNHGY and SVAAGI. This CDR3 comprises 15 residues. The CDR3 loop reads CASSSTGRLDQPQHF. The CDR3 nucleotides read TGTGCCAGCAGTTCTACAGGGAGATTGGATCAGCCCCAGCATTTT.

J is TRBJ1-2 and V is TRBV19, with 7 nucleotides matching TRBD1. From germline, CDR1 is LNHDA and CDR2 SQIVND (reference sequence). Losses at the gene ends were 5 bases for V and 8 bases for J; bases not matched to a gene: 14. The CDR3 length is 15 residues. CDR3 region: CASSPRTGSSQGYTF. CDR3 nucleotides: TGTGCCAGTAGTCCCCGGACAGGATCCTCCCAGGGCTACACCTTC.

The chain employs TRBV7-9 and TRBJ2-7, with D possibly being TRBD2 (6 bases). Germline V gene lookup returns CDR1 SEHNR and CDR2 FQNEAQ (reference sequence). The CDR3 contains 14 residues. Between the trimmed V and J ends, which lost 2 bases and 5 bases, there was a span of 13 bases. DNA of the CDR3: TGTGCCAGCAGCTTAACCGGGAGTTCCCACGAGCAGTACTTC. Amino acid sequence: CASSLTGSSHEQYF.

There are a few counts of this clone. The rearrangement joins TRBV5-5 to TRBJ2-7; possibly TRBD2 for D (7 bases). Trimming left V 1 base short and J 2 bases short, with 16 bases between. The CDR3 loop spans 16 amino acids. Germline CDR1 SGHKS, CDR2 YYEKEE (reference sequence). The chain's CDR3 is CASSLMRGGTTYEQYF. The CDR3 nucleotides read TGTGCCAGCAGCTTGATGAGGGGGGGTACCACCTACGAGCAGTACTTC.

This chain joins TRBV6-1 and TRBJ2-7, with TRBD1 as a possible D gene (5 bases). CDR3 length: 15 amino acids. V shed 7 bases and J shed 4 bases, with 20 bases lying between them. The germline V gene encodes CDR1 MNHNS and CDR2 SASEGT. The CDR3 DNA sequence: TGTGCCAGCATAACACAGGAGACCGTGGGGTACGAGCAGTACTTC. Translating it yields CASITQETVGYEQYF.

This chain connects TRBV5-6 to TRBJ2-3, with TRBD2 identical over 9 bases. The J segment lost 3 bases and the V segment lost 1 base, leaving 9 bases of the junction unmatched. Germline V CDR1 and CDR2: SGHDT, YYEEEE. There are 17 residues in the CDR3. The CDR3 DNA reads as TGTGCCAGCAGCTTGCGAGTTAGCGGGAGCTCAACAGATACGCAGTATTTT. It codes for CASSLRVSGSSTDTQYF.

V gene TRBV6-6 combines with J gene TRBJ1-6, with D possibly matching TRBD1 (5 bases). The CDR3 runs to 15 residues. Trimming shortened V by 5 bases and J by 7 bases, and 15 bases separated the two germline ends. Germline lookup yields CDR1 MNHNY and CDR2 SVGAGI (reference sequence). The chain's CDR3 is CASSSALGGNSPLHF. In DNA, the CDR3 is TGTGCCAGCAGTAGTGCACTCGGGGGGAATTCACCCCTCCACTTT.

The CDR3 loop is CASSQGTGGKETQYF. Here the CDR3 DNA reads TGCGCCAGCAGCCAAGGGACAGGGGGCAAAGAGACCCAGTACTTC. The chain couples TRBV5-1 to TRBJ2-5; 12 bases agree with TRBD1. V trimming: 4 bases; J trimming: 3 bases; junction bases outside the gene matches: 4. This CDR3 comprises 15 residues. Germline loops: CDR1 SGHRS, CDR2 YFSETQ. Combining the CDR3 with reference TRBV5-1 and TRBJ2-5 gives the whole variable domain KAGVTQTPRYLIKTRGQQVTLSCSPISGHRSVSWYQQTPGQGLQFLFEYFSETQRNKGNFPGRFSGRQFSNSRSEMNVSTLELGDSALYLCASSQGTGGKETQYFGPGTRLLVL.

The chain employs TRBV4-3 and TRBJ1-2; D possibly corresponds to TRBD1 (6 bases). The CDR3 is 14 amino acids. Germline CDR1 LGHNA, CDR2 YSLEER. Trimming took off 0 bases at V and 7 bases at J, with 12 bases between the two ends. The CDR3 nucleotides are TGCGCCAGCAGCCAAGATGGGGGACATTCTGGCTACACCTTC. It encodes CASSQDGGHSGYTF.

The rearrangement joins TRBV25-1 to TRBJ2-7; TRBD2 might be the D (5 bases). The CDR3 consists of 13 residues. Trimming pared 2 bases from V and 3 bases from J, leaving 8 bases between. From germline, CDR1 is MGHDK and CDR2 SYGVNS. The CDR3 here is CASSEGGLYEQYF. The CDR3 region has the DNA TGTGCCAGCAGTGAAGGAGGACTCTACGAGCAGTACTTC.